The 26 T cell receptor beta chains given below trace back to one sample, sequenced in a study of blood T cell repertoires in COVID-19. Method: immunoSEQ multiplex PCR; TCRdb's copy keeps in-frame clones and lacks some. Of approximately 190,000 clones detected, approximately 79% appear once; the ten largest clones hold approximately 15%. The sequencing input was peripheral blood. The receptor source for this set is a man under 40 with active or convalescent COVID-19.

This clone was observed once. The chain joins TRBV6-5 to TRBJ1-1; 9 bases match TRBD1. The CDR3 runs 15 residues. V lost 5 bases, J lost 5 bases, and 9 bases stayed unmatched. Germline CDR1 MNHEY, CDR2 SVGAGI. CDR3 loop: CASSHGGQGGTEAFF. CDR3 bases: TGTGCCAGCAGTCACGGGGGACAGGGAGGTACTGAAGCTTTCTTT.

The chain carries TRBV15 and TRBJ1-1; 8 positions agree with TRBD1. V shed 9 bases, J shed 1 base, and the junction held 13 bases outside the gene matches. Germline-derived CDR1 and CDR2 are LNHNV and YYDKDF (reference sequence). The CDR3 is 16 residues long. CDR3 sequence reads: CATTYGGQGGNTEAFF. Here the CDR3 DNA reads TGTGCCACGACCTATGGTGGACAGGGAGGGAACACTGAAGCTTTCTTT.

The CDR3 here is CASGIPGLAGPSYEQYF. CDR3 coding DNA: TGTGCCAGTGGCATTCCGGGACTAGCGGGACCCTCCTACGAGCAGTACTTC. This chain links TRBV27 with TRBJ2-7; TRBD2 matches 13 bases. Germline values: CDR1 MNHEY, CDR2 SMNVEV (reference sequence). After removal of 9 bases from V and 0 bases from J, the junction contained 11 bases not matched to a gene. This CDR3 contains 17 residues.

This clone has a handful of counts. The chain recombines TRBV6-2 or TRBV6-3 with TRBJ2-7; 9 nucleotides agree with TRBD2. This CDR3 spans 15 amino acids. Germline trimming cut 3 bases from V and 4 bases from J; bases unmatched to any gene: 7. CDR1 and CDR2 from the germline V gene are MNHEY and SVGEGT. For the CDR3, the DNA is TGTGCCAGCAGTTATAGCGGGAGAAGGAGGTACGAGCAGTACTTC. Translated, it gives CASSYSGRRRYEQYF.

In nucleotides, the CDR3 is TGCAGCGTCGCCATAGCGGGACCTGGGAATGAGCAGTTCTTC. Translation gives CSVAIAGPGNEQFF. The chain recombines TRBV29-1 with TRBJ2-1; TRBD2 agrees at 8 bases. The CDR3 loop spans 14 amino acids. Germline V lookup: CDR1 SQVTM, CDR2 ANQGSEA. V was pared by 6 bases and J by 7 bases, with 11 bases of the junction left unmatched.

The V gene is TRBV20-1, the J gene TRBJ1-4; D is unresolved. The V gene lost 3 bases and the J gene lost 7 bases, with 12 bases spanning the gap. CDR1 and CDR2 from the germline V gene are DFQATT and SNEGSKA (reference sequence). CDR3 length: 13 amino acids. The DNA for the CDR3 is TGCAGTGCTAGTAAACCGGGGAGTGAAAAACTGTTTTTT. Translated, it gives CSASKPGSEKLFF.

V and J are TRBV5-8 and TRBJ2-1; 7 bases agree with TRBD1. This CDR3 is 13 amino acids long. Germline lookup yields CDR1 SGHTS and CDR2 YDEGEE. The junction had 2 bases not matched to a gene; V was cut back by 4 bases and J by 4 bases. DNA of the CDR3: TGTGCCAGCAGCGTGGGACAGTACAATGAGCAGTTCTTC. Amino acids: CASSVGQYNEQFF. The variable domain in full, completed from reference TRBV5-8 and TRBJ2-1, reads EAGVTQSPTHLIKTRGQQATLRCSPISGHTSVYWYQQALGLGLQFLLWYDEGEERNRGNFPPRFSGRQFPNYSSELNVNALELEDSALYLCASSVGQYNEQFFGPGTRLTVL.

The chain combines TRBV5-1 with TRBJ1-1, with TRBD1 as a possible D gene (5 bases). This CDR3 contains 14 residues. Between the trimmed V and J ends, which lost 4 bases and 1 base, there was a span of 11 bases. Germline CDR1 SGHRS, CDR2 YFSETQ. For the CDR3, the DNA is TGCGCCAGCAGCGCCCAGACAGAGAACACTGAAGCTTTCTTT. Protein sequence: CASSAQTENTEAFF.

This clone was seen a few times. The chain joins TRBV6-4 to TRBJ2-3; 10 bases fit TRBD2. Unmatched junction bases numbered 2, after V lost 4 bases and J lost 4 bases. The V gene's germline CDR1 is MRHNA and CDR2 SNTAGT. CDR3 size: 14 residues. The CDR3 loop reads CASSGAGGPDTQYF. CDR3 DNA: TGTGCCAGCAGTGGAGCGGGGGGGCCAGATACGCAGTATTTT.

The rearrangement joins TRBV20-1 to TRBJ1-1, with unresolved D. The V end was cut by 3 bases, the J end by 3 bases, with 32 bases between. The CDR3 totals 20 residues. Per the germline V gene, CDR1 is DFQATT and CDR2 is SNEGSKA (reference sequence). The CDR3 region is CSASFFVLGTEYPSHTEAFF. The CDR3 DNA sequence: TGCAGTGCTAGTTTTTTCGTTCTGGGCACAGAGTACCCCTCGCACACTGAAGCTTTCTTT.

J is TRBJ2-1 and V is TRBV28; 10 bases match TRBD2. Trimming removed 6 bases from V and 4 bases from J; junction bases left unmatched: 9. The CDR3 totals 16 residues. Germline V CDR1 and CDR2: MDHEN, SYDVKM. The CDR3 coding sequence is TGTGCCAGCAGAAATATAGCGGGGGGTCGGTACAATGAGCAGTTCTTC. It encodes CASRNIAGGRYNEQFF.

The CDR3 bases are TGTGCCAGCAGCGCCGGACAGGGAACTTATGGCTACACCTTC. Protein: CASSAGQGTYGYTF. The chain carries TRBV9 and TRBJ1-2; TRBD1 agrees at 8 bases. This CDR3 contains 14 residues. J gave up 5 bases and V 3 bases, and 6 bases lay outside the gene matches. CDR1 and CDR2 (germline): SGDLS, YYNGEE. Looking up the rest from reference TRBV9 and TRBJ1-2 gives the full variable domain: DSGVTQTPKHLITATGQRVTLRCSPRSGDLSVYWYQQSLDQGLQFLIQYYNGEERAKGNILERFSAQQFPDLHSELNLSSLELGDSALYFCASSAGQGTYGYTFGSGTRLTVV.

The V call is TRBV18, the J call TRBJ1-3, with 7 positions matching TRBD1. The CDR3 is 16 amino acids. The V and J ends lost 5 bases and 0 bases, in that order; junction bases with no gene match: 7. Germline V gene lookup returns CDR1 KGHSH and CDR2 LQKENI. CDR3 sequence reads: CASSEQGMGSGNTIYF. The CDR3 DNA is TGTGCCAGCTCAGAACAGGGGATGGGCTCTGGAAACACCATATATTTT.

This clone has a handful of counts. V usage is TRBV6-6 and J usage is TRBJ2-3, with 9 bases fitting TRBD1. The germline gives CDR1 MNHNY, CDR2 SVGAGI (reference sequence). The V and J ends lost 6 bases and 4 bases, in that order; junction bases with no gene match: 11. This CDR3 has 16 residues. The CDR3 here is CASRISGTGNADTQYF. The CDR3, as DNA: TGTGCCAGCAGAATTTCCGGGACAGGGAATGCAGATACGCAGTATTTT.

The rearrangement uses TRBV19 and TRBJ1-1; a possible D gene is TRBD1 (5 bases). From germline, CDR1 is LNHDA and CDR2 SQIVND (reference sequence). V dropped 2 bases and J dropped 0 bases, with 19 bases sitting between them. CDR3 length equals 18 residues. The CDR3 nucleotides are TGTGCCAGTAGTATATCGACAGCTATCTCCTCCATGAACACTGAAGCTTTCTTT. Translation gives CASSISTAISSMNTEAFF.

V is TRBV6-5 and J is TRBJ2-5; D gene uncertain. Trimming left V 5 bases short and J 2 bases short, with 15 bases between. The CDR3 is made up of 15 amino acids. Germline V gene lookup returns CDR1 MNHEY and CDR2 SVGAGI. CDR3 loop: CASSTSTGTQETQYF. Here the CDR3 DNA reads TGTGCCAGCAGTACTTCTACCGGTACTCAAGAGACCCAGTACTTC.

This clone appeared a single time. This chain uses TRBV18 with TRBJ1-2, with a weak D call TRBD1 (6 bases). Germline V gives CDR1 KGHSH, CDR2 LQKENI. The length of the CDR3 is 13 residues. V shed 4 bases and J shed 8 bases, with 14 bases lying between them. The CDR3 nucleotides read TGTGCCAGCTCACTTAATGACAGGACCGGCTACACCTTC. Translating it yields CASSLNDRTGYTF.

The table lists this clone with a few counts. The chain links TRBV7-9 to TRBJ2-7; 7 positions match TRBD2. The germline V gene has CDR1 SEHNR and CDR2 FQNEAQ (reference sequence). J was trimmed by 3 bases and V by 4 bases; bases with no gene match: 6. The CDR3 loop spans 14 amino acids. CDR3: CASSSRTRGYEQYF. CDR3 DNA sequence: TGTGCCAGCAGCTCTAGGACTAGAGGCTACGAGCAGTACTTC.

This chain joins TRBV9 and TRBJ2-1; 8 bases map to TRBD1. In germline, CDR1 is SGDLS, CDR2 YYNGEE. V lost 4 bases to trimming and J lost 6 bases; unmatched junction nucleotides: 3. This CDR3 contains 13 residues. The CDR3 DNA follows: TGTGCCAGCAGCCGAACAGGGGGCAATGAGCAGTTCTTC. As protein: CASSRTGGNEQFF.

This clone was counted between two and nine times. This chain joins TRBV10-2 and TRBJ2-2; weak D call: TRBD1 (6 bases). V dropped 4 bases and J dropped 9 bases, with 15 bases sitting between them. The germline gives CDR1 WSHSY, CDR2 SAAADI. The CDR3 runs 14 residues. DNA of the CDR3: TGCGCCAGCAGTGGGGGGCCTCCGGGATGGGAGCTGTTTTTT. Translating gives CASSGGPPGWELFF.

The V gene is TRBV7-9, the J gene TRBJ1-2; D gene ambiguous. V shed 11 bases and J shed 7 bases, with 11 bases lying between them. The CDR3 extends over 10 amino acids. The germline V gene encodes CDR1 SEHNR and CDR2 FQNEAQ (reference sequence). CDR3 sequence: CALDAGGYTF. CDR3 bases: TGTGCCCTCGATGCGGGTGGCTACACCTTC.

The chain carries TRBV6-4 and TRBJ1-1; D possibly corresponds to TRBD1 (5 bases). Trimming cost V 1 base and J 0 bases, with 15 bases left between them. The germline V gene encodes CDR1 MRHNA and CDR2 SNTAGT. This CDR3 has 17 residues. CDR3 loop: CASSDWWGVDMNTEAFF. CDR3 DNA: TGTGCCAGCAGTGACTGGTGGGGGGTGGATATGAACACTGAAGCTTTCTTT.

This clone was seen only once. The chain combines TRBV6-2 or TRBV6-3 with TRBJ1-1, with 10 bases fitting TRBD1. The V and J ends lost 2 bases and 2 bases, in that order; junction bases with no gene match: 8. CDR1 MNHEY and CDR2 SVGEGT come from the germline V gene. CDR3 length: 17 amino acids. The CDR3 region is CASSYLGQGNPNTEAFF. The DNA of the CDR3 is TGTGCCAGCAGTTACCTGGGACAGGGGAACCCTAACACTGAAGCTTTCTTT.

This clone is a singleton in its sample. The rearrangement joins TRBV5-5 to TRBJ2-2; tentative D call: TRBD1 (6 bases). Trimming removed 7 bases at V and 6 bases at J, with 19 bases between. The CDR3 runs 15 residues. Germline V gene data show CDR1 as SGHKS and CDR2 as YYEKEE (reference sequence). The CDR3 reads CASGGRGPQPGELFF. In DNA, the CDR3 is TGTGCCAGCGGCGGCAGGGGCCCCCAACCCGGGGAGCTGTTTTTT.

The CDR3 sequence is CASSRDRGPYEQYF. CDR3 DNA: TGCGCCAGCAGCCGGGACAGGGGGCCCTACGAGCAGTACTTC. The chain has TRBV4-3 and TRBJ2-7, with TRBD1 matching 12 bases. The V gene end was trimmed by 4 bases and the J gene end by 2 bases; junction bases not matched to a gene: 0. The V gene's germline CDR1 is LGHNA and CDR2 YSLEER. CDR3 size: 14 residues.

This chain connects TRBV11-3 to TRBJ1-1, with D uncertain. The CDR3 is made up of 14 amino acids. Germline V gives CDR1 SGHNT, CDR2 YENEEA. Trimming cost V 5 bases and J 5 bases, with 15 bases left between them. CDR3: CASSPGDPGTEAFF. The CDR3 coding sequence is TGTGCCAGCAGCCCCGGCGATCCGGGGACTGAAGCTTTCTTT.